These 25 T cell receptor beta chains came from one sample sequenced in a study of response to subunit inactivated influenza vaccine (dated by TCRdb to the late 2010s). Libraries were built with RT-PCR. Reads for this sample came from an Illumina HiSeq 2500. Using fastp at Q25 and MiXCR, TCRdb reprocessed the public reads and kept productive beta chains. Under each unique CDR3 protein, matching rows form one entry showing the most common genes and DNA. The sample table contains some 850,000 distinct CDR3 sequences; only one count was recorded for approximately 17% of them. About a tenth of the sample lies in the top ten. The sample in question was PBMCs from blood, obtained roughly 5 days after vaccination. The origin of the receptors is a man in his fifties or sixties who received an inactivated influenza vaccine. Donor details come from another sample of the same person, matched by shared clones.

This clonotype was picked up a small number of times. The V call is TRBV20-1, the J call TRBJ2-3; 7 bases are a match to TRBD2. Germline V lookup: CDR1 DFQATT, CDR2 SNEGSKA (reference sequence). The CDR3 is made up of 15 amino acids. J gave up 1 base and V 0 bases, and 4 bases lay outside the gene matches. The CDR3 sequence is CSARDRGGRTDTQYF. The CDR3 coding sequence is TGCAGTGCTAGAGATCGCGGGGGTCGCACAGATACGCAGTATTTT.

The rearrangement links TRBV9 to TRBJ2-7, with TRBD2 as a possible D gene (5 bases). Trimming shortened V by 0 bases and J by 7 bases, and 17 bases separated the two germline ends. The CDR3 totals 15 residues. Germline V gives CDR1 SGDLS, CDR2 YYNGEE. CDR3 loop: CASSVAGSSSGEQYF. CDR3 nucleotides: TGTGCCAGCAGCGTAGCGGGGAGCAGCTCTGGGGAGCAGTACTTC.

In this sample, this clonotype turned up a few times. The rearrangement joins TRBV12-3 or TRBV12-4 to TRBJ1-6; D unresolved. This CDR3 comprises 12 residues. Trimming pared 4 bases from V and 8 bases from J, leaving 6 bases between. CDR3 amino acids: CASSYSYSPLHF. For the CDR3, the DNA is TGTGCCAGCAGTTACAGCTATTCACCCCTCCACTTT.

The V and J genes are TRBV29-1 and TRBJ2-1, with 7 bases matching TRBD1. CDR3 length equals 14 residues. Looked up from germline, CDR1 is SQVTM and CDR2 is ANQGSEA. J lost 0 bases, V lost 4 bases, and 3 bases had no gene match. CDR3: CSVADRISYNEQFF. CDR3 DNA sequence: TGCAGCGTTGCGGACAGGATCTCCTACAATGAGCAGTTCTTC.

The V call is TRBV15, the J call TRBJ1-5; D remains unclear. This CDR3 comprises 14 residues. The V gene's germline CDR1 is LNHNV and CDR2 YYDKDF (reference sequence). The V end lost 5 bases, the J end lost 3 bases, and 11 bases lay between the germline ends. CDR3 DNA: TGTGCCACCAGCGAAGGGTCCCACAATCAGCCCCAGCATTTT. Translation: CATSEGSHNQPQHF.

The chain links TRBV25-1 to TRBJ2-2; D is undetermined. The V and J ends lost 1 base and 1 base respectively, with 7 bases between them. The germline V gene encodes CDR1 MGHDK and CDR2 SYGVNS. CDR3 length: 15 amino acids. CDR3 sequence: CASSESLGNTGELFF. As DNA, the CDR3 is TGTGCCAGCAGTGAATCCTTGGGGAACACCGGGGAGCTGTTTTTT.

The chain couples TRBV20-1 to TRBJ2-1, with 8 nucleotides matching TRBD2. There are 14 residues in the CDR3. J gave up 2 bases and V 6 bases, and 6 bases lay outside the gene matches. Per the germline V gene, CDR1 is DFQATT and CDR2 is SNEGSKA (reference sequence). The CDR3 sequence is CSALLAATYNEQFF. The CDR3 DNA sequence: TGCAGTGCCCTACTAGCGGCGACCTACAATGAGCAGTTCTTC.

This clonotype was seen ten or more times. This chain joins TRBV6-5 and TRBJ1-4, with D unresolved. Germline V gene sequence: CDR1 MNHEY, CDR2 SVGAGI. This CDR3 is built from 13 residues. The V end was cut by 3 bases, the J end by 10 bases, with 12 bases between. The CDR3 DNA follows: TGTGCCAGCAGTTATTCTAAGGGCGGAAAACTGTTTTTT. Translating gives CASSYSKGGKLFF.

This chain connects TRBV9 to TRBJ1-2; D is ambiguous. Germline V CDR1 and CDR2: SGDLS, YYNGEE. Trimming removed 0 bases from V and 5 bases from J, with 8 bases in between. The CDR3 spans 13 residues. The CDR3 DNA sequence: TGTGCCAGCAGCGTAGTCCCTGATTATGGCTACACCTTC. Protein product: CASSVVPDYGYTF.

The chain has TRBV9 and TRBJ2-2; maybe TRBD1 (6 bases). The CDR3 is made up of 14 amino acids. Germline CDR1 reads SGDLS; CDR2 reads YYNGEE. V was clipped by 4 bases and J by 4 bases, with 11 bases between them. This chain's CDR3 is CASSRARGTGELFF. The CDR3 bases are TGTGCCAGCAGCCGGGCCAGGGGCACCGGGGAGCTGTTTTTT.

CDR3: CATSATVEGYEQFF. Written as DNA, the CDR3 is TGTGCCACCAGTGCAACGGTTGAGGGGTATGAGCAGTTCTTC. The chain joins TRBV24-1 to TRBJ2-1; either TRBD1 or TRBD2 may fit D (5 bases each). CDR3 length: 14 residues. The germline V gene encodes CDR1 KGHDR and CDR2 SFDVKD. V shed 5 bases and J shed 8 bases, with 15 bases lying between them.

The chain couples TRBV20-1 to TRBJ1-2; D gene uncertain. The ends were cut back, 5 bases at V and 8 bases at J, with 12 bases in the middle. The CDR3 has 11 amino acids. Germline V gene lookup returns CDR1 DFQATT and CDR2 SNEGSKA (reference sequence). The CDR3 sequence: CSALLEPGYTF. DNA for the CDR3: TGCAGTGCTCTACTAGAGCCGGGCTACACCTTC.

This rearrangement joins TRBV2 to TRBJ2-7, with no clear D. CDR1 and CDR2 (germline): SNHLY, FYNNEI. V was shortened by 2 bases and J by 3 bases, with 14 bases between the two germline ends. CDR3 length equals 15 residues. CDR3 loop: CASSESPYKVYEQYF. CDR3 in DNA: TGTGCCAGCAGTGAAAGTCCCTACAAGGTCTACGAGCAGTACTTC.

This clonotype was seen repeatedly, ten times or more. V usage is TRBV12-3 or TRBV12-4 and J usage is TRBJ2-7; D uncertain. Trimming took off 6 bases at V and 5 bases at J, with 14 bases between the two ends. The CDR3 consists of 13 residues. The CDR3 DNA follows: TGTGCCAGCAGCCGTAACAGAATCCACGAGCAGTACTTC. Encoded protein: CASSRNRIHEQYF.

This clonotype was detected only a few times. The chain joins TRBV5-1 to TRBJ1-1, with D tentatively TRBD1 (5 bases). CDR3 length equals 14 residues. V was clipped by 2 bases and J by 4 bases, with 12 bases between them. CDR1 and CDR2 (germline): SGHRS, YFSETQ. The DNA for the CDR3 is TGCGCCAGCAGCTTCGGGGCGAGCGGCACTGAAGCTTTCTTT. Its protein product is CASSFGASGTEAFF.

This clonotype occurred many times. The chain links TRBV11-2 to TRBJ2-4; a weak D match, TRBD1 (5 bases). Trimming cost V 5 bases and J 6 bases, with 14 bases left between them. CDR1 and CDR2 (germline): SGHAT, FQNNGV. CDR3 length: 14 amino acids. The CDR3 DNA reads TGTGCCAGCAGCCCTCCCAGGGTGAGAAACATTCAGTACTTC. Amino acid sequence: CASSPPRVRNIQYF.

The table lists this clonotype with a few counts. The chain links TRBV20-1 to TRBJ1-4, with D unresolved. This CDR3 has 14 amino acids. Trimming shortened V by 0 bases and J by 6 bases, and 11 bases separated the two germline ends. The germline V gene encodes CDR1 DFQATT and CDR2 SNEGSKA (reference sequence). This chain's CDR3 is CSARDSRSDEKLFF. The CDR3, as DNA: TGCAGTGCTAGAGATAGCAGGTCCGATGAAAAACTGTTTTTT.

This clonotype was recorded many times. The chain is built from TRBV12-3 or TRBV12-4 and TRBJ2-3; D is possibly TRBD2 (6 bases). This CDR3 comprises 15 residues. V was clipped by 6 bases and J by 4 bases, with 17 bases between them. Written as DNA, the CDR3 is TGTGCCAGCAGCCGGGACTCGCTCCGATCAGATACGCAGTATTTT. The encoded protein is CASSRDSLRSDTQYF.

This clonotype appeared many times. CDR3 sequence (DNA): TGTGCCACCAGTGATCTCGGGACAGGGGACACAGATACGCAGTATTTT. It codes for CATSDLGTGDTDTQYF. The J gene is TRBJ2-3, the V gene TRBV24-1; 10 bases agree with TRBD1. With V trimmed by 3 bases and J by 2 bases, 4 bases remained unmatched. From germline, CDR1 is KGHDR and CDR2 SFDVKD. This CDR3 spans 16 amino acids.

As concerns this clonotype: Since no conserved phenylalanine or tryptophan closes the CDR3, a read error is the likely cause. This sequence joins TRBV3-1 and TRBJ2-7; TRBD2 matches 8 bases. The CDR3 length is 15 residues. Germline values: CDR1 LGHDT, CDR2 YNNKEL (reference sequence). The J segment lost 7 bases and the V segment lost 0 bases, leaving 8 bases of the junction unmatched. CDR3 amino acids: CASSQDGRAGGEQYL. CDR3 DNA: TGTGCCAGCAGCCAAGACGGCAGGGCGGGAGGAGAGCAGTACCTC.

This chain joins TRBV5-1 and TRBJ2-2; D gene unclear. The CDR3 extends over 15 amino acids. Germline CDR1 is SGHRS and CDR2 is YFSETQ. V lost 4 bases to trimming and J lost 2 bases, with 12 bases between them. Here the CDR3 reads CASSPTSSNTGELFF. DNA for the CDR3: TGCGCCAGCAGCCCAACCTCTTCTAACACCGGGGAGCTGTTTTTT.

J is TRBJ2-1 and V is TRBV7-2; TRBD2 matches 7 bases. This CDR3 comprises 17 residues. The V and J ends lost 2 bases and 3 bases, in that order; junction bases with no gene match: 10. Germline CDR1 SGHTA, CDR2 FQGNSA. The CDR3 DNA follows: TGTGCCAGCAGCTTACGTTTCCGCGGGAGTAACTACAATGAGCAGTTCTTC. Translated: CASSLRFRGSNYNEQFF.

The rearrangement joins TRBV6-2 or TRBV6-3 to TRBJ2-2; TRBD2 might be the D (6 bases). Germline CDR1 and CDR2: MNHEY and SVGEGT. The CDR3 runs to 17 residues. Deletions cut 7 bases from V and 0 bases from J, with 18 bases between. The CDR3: CASINYRDSANTGELFF. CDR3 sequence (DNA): TGTGCCAGCATCAATTATCGGGACTCCGCGAACACCGGGGAGCTGTTTTTT.

The CDR3 DNA is TGTGCCAGTAGTATCACGCTGAACTACGAGCAGTACTTC. Protein: CASSITLNYEQYF. The chain recombines TRBV19 with TRBJ2-7; D remains unclear. Germline V gives CDR1 LNHDA, CDR2 SQIVND (reference sequence). Between the trimmed V and J ends, which lost 3 bases and 3 bases, there was a span of 9 bases. The CDR3 is 13 residues long.

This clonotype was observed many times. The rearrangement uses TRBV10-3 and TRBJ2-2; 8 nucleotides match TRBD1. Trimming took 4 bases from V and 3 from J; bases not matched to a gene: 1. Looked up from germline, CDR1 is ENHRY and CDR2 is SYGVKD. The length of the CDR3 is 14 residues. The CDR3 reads CAISGGQDTGELFF. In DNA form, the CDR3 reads TGTGCCATCAGTGGGGGACAGGACACCGGGGAGCTGTTTTTT.